Included here is one TCR beta chain sequence, with context. What it recognizes is unknown. Given a much more abundant clone one base away, this may be a read error. These data originate in a study of T cells in Graves' hyperthyroidism and ophthalmopathy. Study results and limitations: Through a model of 13 V-J features, ophthalmopathy was separated from stable hyperthyroidism. Most clonotypes expanded in the thyroid (above 0.001) were also present in blood.

Template material for amplifying TCR beta CDR3 regions consisted of RNA transcripts. First-round RT-PCR targeting the TCR CDR3 was performed with the HTBI primer set. MiXCR was run by TCRdb on the multiplex PCR reads, yielding one entry per CDR3 protein. The table lists 75,000 to 100,000 distinct CDR3 sequences, just over 50% of them singletons, with 25% to 30% in the top ten. Germline values: CDR1 SGHRS, CDR2 YFSETQ. The CDR3 is made up of 15 amino acids. J was trimmed by 7 bases and V by 3 bases; bases with no gene match: 5. This receptor was taken from a middle-aged woman with Graves' hyperthyroidism. This chain connects TRBV5-1 to TRBJ1-4; 11 nucleotides match TRBD1. The sample was blood. The CDR3 coding sequence is TGCGCCAGCAGCTCTGGGGACAGGGGGAGTGAAAAACTGTTTTTT. Translating it yields CASSSGDRGSEKLFF.